Sequencing of this TCR beta chain was carried out in a study of T cell repertoires in cytomegalovirus infection. Study in general: Recently described HLA-C-restricted plus well-studied HLA-B-restricted CMV epitopes were used. It can be stated that public TCR beta signatures indicated CMV infection as well as a matching HLA type.

Overall study findings and caveats: The response measured ex vivo was dominated by TCR beta clonotypes (HLA-C-restricted and CMV-specific).

TCRdb re-analysed the reads in MiXCR, keeping a single row per CDR3 protein. This sample has 900,000 to 950,000 distinct CDR3 sequences, with around a third found just once. This clonotype was seen more than once but under ten times. Its specificity is not known. Germline lookup yields CDR1 KGHSH and CDR2 LQKENI. The CDR3 is made up of 16 amino acids. Trimming pared 3 bases from V and 0 bases from J, leaving 12 bases between. This sequence originates from a human donor in good health (CMV status not recorded). Some clones in this sample may be carry-over from other donors' samples. This sample comprised cultured CD8+ T cells from PBMCs, obtained from culture after CMV antigen stimulation. The chain links TRBV18 to TRBJ2-1, with D perhaps matching TRBD2 (6 bases). The CDR3 DNA follows: TGTGCCAGCTCACCTTTGGACTACAGCTCCTACAATGAGCAGTTCTTC. As protein: CASSPLDYSSYNEQFF.